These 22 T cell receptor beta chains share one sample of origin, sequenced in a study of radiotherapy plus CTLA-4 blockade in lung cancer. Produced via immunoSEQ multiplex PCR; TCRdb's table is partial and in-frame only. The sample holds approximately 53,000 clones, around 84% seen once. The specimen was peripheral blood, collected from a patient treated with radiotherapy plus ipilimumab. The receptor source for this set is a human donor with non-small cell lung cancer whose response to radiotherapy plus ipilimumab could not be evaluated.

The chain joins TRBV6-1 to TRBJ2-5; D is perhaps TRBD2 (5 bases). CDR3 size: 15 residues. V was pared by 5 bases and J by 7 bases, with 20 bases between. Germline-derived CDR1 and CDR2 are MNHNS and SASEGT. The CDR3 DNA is TGTGCCAGCAGTTCCAACTACTACGCCGAGGGGACCCAGTACTTC. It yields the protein CASSSNYYAEGTQYF.

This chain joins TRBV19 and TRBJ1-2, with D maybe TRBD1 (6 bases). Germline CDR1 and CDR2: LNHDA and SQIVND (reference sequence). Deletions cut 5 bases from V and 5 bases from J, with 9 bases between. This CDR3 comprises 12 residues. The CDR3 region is CASSDRRYGYTF. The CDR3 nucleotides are TGTGCCAGTAGTGACAGGCGGTATGGCTACACCTTC.

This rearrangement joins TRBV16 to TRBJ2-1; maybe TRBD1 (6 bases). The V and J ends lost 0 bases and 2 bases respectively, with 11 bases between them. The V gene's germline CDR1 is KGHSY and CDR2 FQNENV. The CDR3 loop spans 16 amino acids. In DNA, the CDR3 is TGTGCCAGCAGCCAATCGGCTCAGGGGCCCTACAATGAGCAGTTCTTC. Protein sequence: CASSQSAQGPYNEQFF.

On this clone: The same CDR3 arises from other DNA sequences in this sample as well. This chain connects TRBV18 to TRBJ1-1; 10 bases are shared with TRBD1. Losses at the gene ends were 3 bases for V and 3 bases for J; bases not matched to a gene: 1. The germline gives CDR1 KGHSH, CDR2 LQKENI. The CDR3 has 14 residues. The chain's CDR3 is CASSPGTGDTEAFF. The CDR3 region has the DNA TGTGCCAGCTCACCGGGGACAGGGGACACTGAAGCTTTCTTT. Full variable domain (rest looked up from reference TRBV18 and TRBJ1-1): NAGVMQNPRHLVRRRGQEARLRCSPMKGHSHVYWYRQLPEEGLKFMVYLQKENIIDESGMPKERFSAEFPKEGPSILRIQQVVRGDSAAYFCASSPGTGDTEAFFGQGTRLTVV.

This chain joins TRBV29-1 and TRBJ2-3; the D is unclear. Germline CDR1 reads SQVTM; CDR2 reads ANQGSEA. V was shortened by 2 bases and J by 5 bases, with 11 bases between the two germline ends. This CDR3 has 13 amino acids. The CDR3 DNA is TGCAGCGTTGAAATGCCCGCTAGAGATACGCAGTATTTT. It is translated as CSVEMPARDTQYF.

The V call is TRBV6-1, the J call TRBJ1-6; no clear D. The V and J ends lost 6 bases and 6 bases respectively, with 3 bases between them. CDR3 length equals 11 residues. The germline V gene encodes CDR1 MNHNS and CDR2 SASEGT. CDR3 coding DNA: TGTGCCAGCAGACTTAATTCACCCCTCCACTTT. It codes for CASRLNSPLHF.

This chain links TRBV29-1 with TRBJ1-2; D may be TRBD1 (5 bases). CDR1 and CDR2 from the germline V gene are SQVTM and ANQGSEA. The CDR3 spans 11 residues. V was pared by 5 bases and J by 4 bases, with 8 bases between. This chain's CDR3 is CSVLRGYGYTF. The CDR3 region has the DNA TGCAGCGTTCTAAGGGGCTATGGCTACACCTTC.

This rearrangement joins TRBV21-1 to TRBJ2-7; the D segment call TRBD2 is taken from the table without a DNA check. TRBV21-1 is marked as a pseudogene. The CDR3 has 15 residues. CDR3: CASSLGGTASYEQYF. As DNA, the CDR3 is TGTGCCAGCAGCCTGGGGGGGACGGCCTCCTACGAGCAGTACTTC.

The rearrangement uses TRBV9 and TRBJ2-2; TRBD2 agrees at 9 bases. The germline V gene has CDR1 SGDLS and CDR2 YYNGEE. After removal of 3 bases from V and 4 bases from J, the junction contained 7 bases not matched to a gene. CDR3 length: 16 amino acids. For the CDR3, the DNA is TGTGCCAGCAGCGGCTCTAGCGGGACCGTCACCGGGGAGCTGTTTTTT. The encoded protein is CASSGSSGTVTGELFF. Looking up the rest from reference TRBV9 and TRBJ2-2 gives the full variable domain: DSGVTQTPKHLITATGQRVTLRCSPRSGDLSVYWYQQSLDQGLQFLIQYYNGEERAKGNILERFSAQQFPDLHSELNLSSLELGDSALYFCASSGSSGTVTGELFFGEGSRLTVL.

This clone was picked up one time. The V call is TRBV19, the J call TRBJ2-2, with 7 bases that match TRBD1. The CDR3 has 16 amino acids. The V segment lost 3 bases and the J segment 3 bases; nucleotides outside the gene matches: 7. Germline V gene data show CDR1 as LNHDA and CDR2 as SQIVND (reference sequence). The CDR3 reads CASSIRQGEDTGELFF. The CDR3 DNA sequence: TGTGCCAGTAGTATTAGGCAGGGGGAAGACACCGGGGAGCTGTTTTTT.

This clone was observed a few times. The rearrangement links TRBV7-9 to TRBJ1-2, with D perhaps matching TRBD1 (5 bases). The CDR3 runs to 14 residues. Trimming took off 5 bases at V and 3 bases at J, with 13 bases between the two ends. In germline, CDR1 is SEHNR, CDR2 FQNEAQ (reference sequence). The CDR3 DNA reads TGTGCCAGCAGCCAGCTGGGGGAGGACTATGGCTACACCTTC. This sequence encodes CASSQLGEDYGYTF.

The CDR3 DNA sequence: TGTGCCAGCAGTTTTGAGGGCCTCGGCAATCAGCCCCAGCATTTT. It codes for CASSFEGLGNQPQHF. This sequence joins TRBV27 and TRBJ1-5, with no clear D. The CDR3 contains 15 residues. The ends were cut back, 3 bases at V and 2 bases at J, with 11 bases in the middle. The germline gives CDR1 MNHEY, CDR2 SMNVEV (reference sequence).

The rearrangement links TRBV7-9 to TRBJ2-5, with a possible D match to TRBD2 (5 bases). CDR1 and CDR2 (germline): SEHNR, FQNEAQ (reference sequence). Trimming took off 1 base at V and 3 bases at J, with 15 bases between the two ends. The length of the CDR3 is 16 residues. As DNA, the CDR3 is TGTGCCAGCAGCTTAGGGATGGCGGGCAGAAAAGAGACCCAGTACTTC. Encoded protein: CASSLGMAGRKETQYF.

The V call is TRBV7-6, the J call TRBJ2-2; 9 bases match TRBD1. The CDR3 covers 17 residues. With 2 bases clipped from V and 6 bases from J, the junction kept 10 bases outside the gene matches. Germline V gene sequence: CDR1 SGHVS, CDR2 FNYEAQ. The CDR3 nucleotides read TGTGCCAGCAGCTTAAGCGCCGGGACAGGGTTGGCCGGGGAGCTGTTTTTT. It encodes CASSLSAGTGLAGELFF.

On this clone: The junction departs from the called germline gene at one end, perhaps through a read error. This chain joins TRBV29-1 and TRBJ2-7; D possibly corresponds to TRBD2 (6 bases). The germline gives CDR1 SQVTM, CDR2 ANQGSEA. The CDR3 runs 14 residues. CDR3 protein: CSVEDGGDDYEQYF. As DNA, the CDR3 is TGCAGCGTGGAAGACGGAGGGGACGACTACGAGCAGTACTTC.

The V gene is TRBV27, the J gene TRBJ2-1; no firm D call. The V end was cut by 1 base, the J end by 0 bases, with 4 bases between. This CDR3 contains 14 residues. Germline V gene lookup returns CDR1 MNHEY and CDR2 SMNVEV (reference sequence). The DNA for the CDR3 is TGTGCCAGCAGTTTATATAGCTCCTACAATGAGCAGTTCTTC. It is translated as CASSLYSSYNEQFF.

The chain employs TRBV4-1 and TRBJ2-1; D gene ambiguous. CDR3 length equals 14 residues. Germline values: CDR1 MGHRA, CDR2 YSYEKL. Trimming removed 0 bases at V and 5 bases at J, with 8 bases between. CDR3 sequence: CASSQDPSDNEQFF. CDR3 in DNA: TGCGCCAGCAGCCAAGATCCGAGCGACAATGAGCAGTTCTTC.

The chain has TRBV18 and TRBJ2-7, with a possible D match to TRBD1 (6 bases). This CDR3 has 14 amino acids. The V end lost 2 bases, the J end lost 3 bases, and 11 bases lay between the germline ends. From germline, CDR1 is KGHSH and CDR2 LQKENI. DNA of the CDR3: TGTGCCAGCTCACCAGCCAGGGGAAGCTACGAGCAGTACTTC. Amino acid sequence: CASSPARGSYEQYF. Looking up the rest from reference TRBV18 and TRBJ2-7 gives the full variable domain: NAGVMQNPRHLVRRRGQEARLRCSPMKGHSHVYWYRQLPEEGLKFMVYLQKENIIDESGMPKERFSAEFPKEGPSILRIQQVVRGDSAAYFCASSPARGSYEQYFGPGTRLTVT.

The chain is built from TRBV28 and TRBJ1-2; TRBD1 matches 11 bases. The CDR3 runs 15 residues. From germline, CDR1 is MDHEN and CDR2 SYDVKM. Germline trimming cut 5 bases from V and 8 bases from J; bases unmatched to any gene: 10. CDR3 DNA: TGTGCCAGCAGTACTCCTCCGGGACAGGGGGGCGGCTACACCTTC. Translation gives CASSTPPGQGGGYTF.

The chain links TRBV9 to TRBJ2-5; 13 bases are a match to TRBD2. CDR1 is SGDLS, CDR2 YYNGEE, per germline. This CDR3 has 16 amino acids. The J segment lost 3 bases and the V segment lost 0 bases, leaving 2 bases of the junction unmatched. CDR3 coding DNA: TGTGCCAGCAGCGTAGGAGGGACTAGCGGGAAAGAGACCCAGTACTTC. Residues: CASSVGGTSGKETQYF.

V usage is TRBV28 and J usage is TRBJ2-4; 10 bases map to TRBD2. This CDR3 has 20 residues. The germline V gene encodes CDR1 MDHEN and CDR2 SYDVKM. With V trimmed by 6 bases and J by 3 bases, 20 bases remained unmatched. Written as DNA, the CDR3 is TGTGCCAGCAGGGGATTGGGTTTATTGAGCGGGAGGGCCGACAAAAACATTCAGTACTTC. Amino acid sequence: CASRGLGLLSGRADKNIQYF.

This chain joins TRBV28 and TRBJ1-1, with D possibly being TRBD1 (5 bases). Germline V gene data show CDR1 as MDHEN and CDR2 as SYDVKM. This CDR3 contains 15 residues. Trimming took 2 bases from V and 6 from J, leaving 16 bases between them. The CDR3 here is CASSLVGLTISEAFF. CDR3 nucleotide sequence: TGTGCCAGCAGTTTAGTGGGGCTAACGATTTCTGAAGCTTTCTTT.